A single sample gave rise to the 21 T cell receptor beta chains below, sequenced in a study of OX40 agonist ivuxolimab in advanced cancers. Here immunoSEQ multiplex PCR was the method, and the copy in TCRdb shows in-frame clones only, minus some. The sample lists some 76,000 clones; 80% to 95% were seen once. The sample was CD4+ or CD8+ T cells sorted from blood, taken in a trial of the OX40 agonist ivuxolimab. Source of these receptors: an adult with an advanced solid tumor such as melanoma, head and neck, liver or kidney cancer.

This clone appeared a single time. This specimen includes other DNA sequences encoding the same CDR3. The J gene is TRBJ1-1, the V gene TRBV6-5; D remains unclear. The CDR3 is 13 residues long. Trimming stripped 0 bases from V and 4 bases from J, with 6 bases between. Looked up from germline, CDR1 is MNHEY and CDR2 is SVGAGI. CDR3 sequence: CASSYSEGTEAFF. Written as DNA, the CDR3 is TGTGCCAGCAGTTACTCAGAGGGCACTGAAGCTTTCTTT.

V is TRBV4-1 and J is TRBJ1-1; no clear D gene. The CDR3 is made up of 13 amino acids. Deletions cut 10 bases from V and 2 bases from J, with 14 bases between. Germline V CDR1 and CDR2: MGHRA, YSYEKL. The CDR3 spells CATRAVLNTEAFF. In nucleotides, the CDR3 is TGCGCCACGAGGGCTGTTCTCAACACTGAAGCTTTCTTT.

The chain is built from TRBV5-6 and TRBJ2-1; D might be TRBD2 (6 bases). The V gene's germline CDR1 is SGHDT and CDR2 YYEEEE. This CDR3 spans 13 amino acids. The V end lost 0 bases, the J end lost 11 bases, and 12 bases lay between the germline ends. The chain's CDR3 is CASSLGSGVQQFF. The CDR3 DNA follows: TGTGCCAGCAGCTTGGGATCGGGGGTCCAGCAGTTCTTC. Supplemented by reference TRBV5-6 and TRBJ2-1, the full variable domain reads DAGVTQSPTHLIKTRGQQVTLRCSPKSGHDTVSWYQQALGQGPQFIFQYYEEEERQRGNFPDRFSGHQFPNYSSELNVNALLLGDSALYLCASSLGSGVQQFFGPGTRLTVL.

This rearrangement joins TRBV9 to TRBJ2-3; either TRBD1 or TRBD2 may fit D (5 bases each). Trimming pared 2 bases from V and 2 bases from J, leaving 15 bases between. The CDR3 totals 16 residues. Germline CDR1 reads SGDLS; CDR2 reads YYNGEE. This CDR3 reads CASSVRSGDPTDTQYF. The CDR3, as DNA: TGTGCCAGCAGCGTTCGTTCCGGGGACCCCACAGATACGCAGTATTTT.

The chain is built from TRBV13 and TRBJ1-1; perhaps TRBD1 as D (5 bases). CDR3 length: 13 residues. The ends were cut back, 5 bases at V and 5 bases at J, with 12 bases in the middle. Germline V gives CDR1 PRHDT, CDR2 FYEKMQ (reference sequence). CDR3 in amino acids: CASSPPGRTEAFF. The DNA of the CDR3 is TGTGCCAGCAGCCCGCCGGGGCGAACTGAAGCTTTCTTT. Together with reference TRBV13 and TRBJ1-1, the CDR3 gives the full variable domain: AAGVIQSPRHLIKEKRETATLKCYPIPRHDTVYWYQQGPGQDPQFLISFYEKMQSDKGSIPDRFSAQQFSDYHSELNMSSLELGDSALYFCASSPPGRTEAFFGQGTRLTVV.

The chain joins TRBV9 to TRBJ2-7, with D perhaps assigned TRBD1 or TRBD2 (6 bases each). The CDR3 totals 11 residues. V lost 5 bases and J lost 5, with 8 bases in between. Germline loops: CDR1 SGDLS, CDR2 YYNGEE. CDR3 nucleotides: TGTGCCAGCAGTAGGGGGGACGAGCAGTACTTC. Translation gives CASSRGDEQYF.

The chain recombines TRBV19 with TRBJ1-6; 8 positions agree with TRBD1. CDR1 and CDR2 (germline): LNHDA, SQIVND (reference sequence). The CDR3 has 14 residues. Trimming removed 3 bases from V and 7 bases from J; junction bases left unmatched: 2. In DNA form, the CDR3 reads TGTGCCAGTAGTATGACAGGGGCCAATTCACCCCTCCACTTT. Its translation is CASSMTGANSPLHF. Full variable domain (missing parts from reference TRBV19 and TRBJ1-6): DGGITQSPKYLFRKEGQNVTLSCEQNLNHDAMYWYRQDPGQGLRLIYYSQIVNDFQKGDIAEGYSVSREKKESFPLTVTSAQKNPTAFYLCASSMTGANSPLHFGNGTRLTVT.

The chain carries TRBV15 and TRBJ2-7, with 11 nucleotides matching TRBD1. This CDR3 contains 14 residues. Germline V lookup: CDR1 LNHNV, CDR2 YYDKDF (reference sequence). The V and J ends lost 4 bases and 3 bases, in that order; junction bases with no gene match: 2. CDR3 nucleotides: TGTGCCACCAGCACCGGGACAGGGGGCTACGAGCAGTACTTC. Translating it yields CATSTGTGGYEQYF.

This sequence joins TRBV5-1 and TRBJ2-1, with unresolved D. The germline V gene has CDR1 SGHRS and CDR2 YFSETQ. This CDR3 contains 14 residues. Trimming took 3 bases from V and 6 from J, leaving 13 bases between them. As DNA, the CDR3 is TGCGCCAGCAGCTCGGACCTGAGCCCCAATGAGCAGTTCTTC. The encoded protein is CASSSDLSPNEQFF.

Only one count was recorded for this clone. The chain carries TRBV6-5 and TRBJ1-4; no clear D. The CDR3 is made up of 16 amino acids. From germline, CDR1 is MNHEY and CDR2 SVGAGI. Trimming removed 0 bases at V and 0 bases at J, with 8 bases between. The CDR3: CASSYSQSPTNEKLFF. CDR3 in DNA: TGTGCCAGCAGTTACTCCCAGTCACCAACTAATGAAAAACTGTTTTTT.

The V call is TRBV5-6, the J call TRBJ2-7, with D unresolved. The CDR3 sequence is 15 residues long. CDR1 is SGHDT, CDR2 YYEEEE, per germline. V dropped 3 bases and J dropped 5 bases, with 18 bases sitting between them. Here the CDR3 reads CASSYIRSLMDEQYF. CDR3 DNA: TGTGCCAGCAGCTACATCCGAAGCCTCATGGACGAGCAGTACTTC.

The V and J genes are TRBV4-1 and TRBJ2-7; D is perhaps TRBD1 (6 bases). CDR3 length: 15 amino acids. V dropped 4 bases and J dropped 7 bases, with 20 bases sitting between them. Germline CDR1 reads MGHRA; CDR2 reads YSYEKL. CDR3 region: CASSLPATGIGEQYF. The CDR3, as DNA: TGCGCCAGCAGCCTCCCTGCGACAGGCATCGGGGAGCAGTACTTC.

The chain links TRBV5-8 to TRBJ2-7; D possibly corresponds to TRBD1 (6 bases). The CDR3 has 16 residues. Trimming took off 4 bases at V and 2 bases at J, with 19 bases between the two ends. Germline V gene lookup returns CDR1 SGHTS and CDR2 YDEGEE. The CDR3 protein is CASSRRGQSRAYEQYF. DNA of the CDR3: TGTGCCAGCAGCCGGAGAGGACAGTCCCGGGCCTACGAGCAGTACTTC.

The V gene is TRBV27, the J gene TRBJ2-7, with 7 bases fitting TRBD1. Germline-derived CDR1 and CDR2 are MNHEY and SMNVEV (reference sequence). V shed 5 bases and J 6 bases; nucleotides not matched to a gene: 7. This CDR3 has 13 amino acids. CDR3 amino acids: CASSPNRGGEQYF. The CDR3 DNA sequence: TGTGCCAGCAGTCCCAACAGGGGTGGCGAGCAGTACTTC.

The J gene is TRBJ1-1, the V gene TRBV11-2, with D perhaps TRBD1 (5 bases). V was shortened by 2 bases and J by 8 bases, with 18 bases between the two germline ends. The CDR3 runs to 15 residues. CDR1 and CDR2 (germline): SGHAT, FQNNGV. CDR3 region: CASSLIMGAGFEAFF. The CDR3 bases are TGTGCCAGCAGCTTAATTATGGGCGCAGGGTTCGAAGCTTTCTTT.

The gene calls are TRBV15 and TRBJ2-7; possibly TRBD2 for D (6 bases). Germline CDR1 LNHNV, CDR2 YYDKDF (reference sequence). V lost 6 bases to trimming and J lost 1 base, with 16 bases between them. The CDR3 runs 15 residues. Here the CDR3 reads CATSSGGARSYEQYF. In DNA, the CDR3 is TGTGCCACCAGTTCAGGAGGGGCGCGGTCCTACGAGCAGTACTTC.

The CDR3 nucleotides are TGTGCCAGCAGCCCTCGCCCCGTGGAGACCCAGTACTTC. It yields the protein CASSPRPVETQYF. The chain recombines TRBV13 with TRBJ2-5; D is uncertain. Trimming took off 5 bases at V and 5 bases at J, with 12 bases between the two ends. Germline CDR1 reads PRHDT; CDR2 reads FYEKMQ (reference sequence). This CDR3 is built from 13 residues.

The chain uses TRBV6-5 and TRBJ2-5, with 11 positions matching TRBD2. CDR1 is MNHEY and CDR2 is SVGAGI in the germline V gene. The V gene end was trimmed by 6 bases and the J gene end by 5 bases; junction bases not matched to a gene: 8. The CDR3 has 15 residues. The CDR3 loop reads CASSVLAGGGETQYF. The CDR3 DNA follows: TGTGCCAGCAGCGTTCTAGCGGGGGGCGGGGAGACCCAGTACTTC.

Worth noting for this clone: At one of its ends the junction is not consistent with the germline gene, which may arise from a read error. J is TRBJ1-2 and V is TRBV27; no firm D call. Germline V gives CDR1 MNHEY, CDR2 SMNVEV (reference sequence). The CDR3 runs to 14 residues. CDR3: CASSPSNFLYGHTF. The CDR3 DNA reads TGTGCCAGCAGTCCTTCTAATTTCCTCTATGGCCACACCTTC.

This clone has a single count. The chain combines TRBV6-4 with TRBJ2-7; D possibly corresponds to TRBD1 (6 bases). Germline V gene sequence: CDR1 MRHNA, CDR2 SNTAGT. Trimming shortened V by 2 bases and J by 1 base, and 15 bases separated the two germline ends. The CDR3 contains 16 residues. CDR3 nucleotides: TGTGCCAGCAGTGACCGGACAGACCTGGGGTCCTACGAGCAGTACTTC. It yields the protein CASSDRTDLGSYEQYF.

This rearrangement joins TRBV5-6 to TRBJ1-5; a weak D match, TRBD1 (5 bases). The CDR3 is made up of 12 amino acids. Per germline, CDR1 SGHDT and CDR2 YYEEEE. The V gene lost 1 base and the J gene lost 12 bases, with 11 bases spanning the gap. The CDR3 DNA reads as TGTGCCAGCAGCTTGTGGGAAGGGGTCCAGCATTTT. As protein: CASSLWEGVQHF.